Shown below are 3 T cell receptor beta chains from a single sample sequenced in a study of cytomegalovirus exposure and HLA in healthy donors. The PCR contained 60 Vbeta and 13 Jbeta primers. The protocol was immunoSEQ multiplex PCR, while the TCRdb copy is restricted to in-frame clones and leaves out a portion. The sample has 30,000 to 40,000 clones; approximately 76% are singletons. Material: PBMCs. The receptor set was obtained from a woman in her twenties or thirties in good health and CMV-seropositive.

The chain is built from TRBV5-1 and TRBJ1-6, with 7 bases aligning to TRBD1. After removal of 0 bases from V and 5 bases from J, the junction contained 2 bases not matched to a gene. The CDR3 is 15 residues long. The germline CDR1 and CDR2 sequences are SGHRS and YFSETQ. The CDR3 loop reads CASSLADRDNSPLHF. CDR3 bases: TGCGCCAGCAGCTTGGCCGACAGGGATAATTCACCCCTCCACTTT. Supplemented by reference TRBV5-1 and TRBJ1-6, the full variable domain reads KAGVTQTPRYLIKTRGQQVTLSCSPISGHRSVSWYQQTPGQGLQFLFEYFSETQRNKGNFPGRFSGRQFSNSRSEMNVSTLELGDSALYLCASSLADRDNSPLHFGNGTRLTVT.

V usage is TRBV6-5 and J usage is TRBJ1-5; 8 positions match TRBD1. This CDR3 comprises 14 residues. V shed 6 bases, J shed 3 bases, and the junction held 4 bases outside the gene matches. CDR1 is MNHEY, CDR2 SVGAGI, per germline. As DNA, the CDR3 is TGTGCCAGCAGGAGACAGGGGAACAATCAGCCCCAGCATTTT. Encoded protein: CASRRQGNNQPQHF.

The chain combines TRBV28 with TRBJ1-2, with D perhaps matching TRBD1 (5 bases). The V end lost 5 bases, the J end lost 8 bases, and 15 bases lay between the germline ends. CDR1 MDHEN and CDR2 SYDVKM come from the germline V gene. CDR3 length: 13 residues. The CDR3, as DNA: TGTGCCAGCAGTCTATCGGACATCTACGGCTACACCTTC. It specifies CASSLSDIYGYTF.